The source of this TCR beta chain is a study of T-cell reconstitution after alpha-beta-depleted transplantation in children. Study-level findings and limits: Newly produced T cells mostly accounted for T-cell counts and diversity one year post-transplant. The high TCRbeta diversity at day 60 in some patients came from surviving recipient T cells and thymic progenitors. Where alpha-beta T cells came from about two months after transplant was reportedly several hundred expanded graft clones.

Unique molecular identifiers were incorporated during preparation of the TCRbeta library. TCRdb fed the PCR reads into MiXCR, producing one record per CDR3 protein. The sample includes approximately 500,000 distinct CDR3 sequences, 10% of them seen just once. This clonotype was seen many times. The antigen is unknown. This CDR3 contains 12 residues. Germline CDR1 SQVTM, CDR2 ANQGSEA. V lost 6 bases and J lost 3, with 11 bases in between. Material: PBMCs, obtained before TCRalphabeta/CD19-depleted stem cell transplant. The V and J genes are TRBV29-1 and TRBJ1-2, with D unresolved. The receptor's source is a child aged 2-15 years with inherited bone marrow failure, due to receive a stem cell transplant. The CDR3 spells CSVGSRYYGYTF. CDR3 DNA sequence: TGCAGCGTGGGATCCCGATACTATGGCTACACCTTC.